These T cell receptor beta chains were read from a single sample in a study of cytomegalovirus exposure and HLA in healthy donors. Sequenced by immunoSEQ multiplex PCR; TCRdb stores in-frame clones only, minus some. The data contain about 160,000 clones, roughly 85% of them seen just once; the ten biggest clones take up about 0.93%. What was sequenced was PBMCs. These receptors were obtained from a woman between 45 and 65 years old in good health and CMV-seropositive. CDR3s include the opening cysteine and the closing phenylalanine or tryptophan. Fields, in order: J gene, clone size, V gene, D gene, CDR3 protein, CDR3 DNA. D genes are given only for firm matches. Clone size appears in some rows only: once, few, many, or a class for an expanded clone.

TRBJ1-6	-	TRBV2	TRBD1	CASGRGGGNSPLHF	TGTGCCAGCGGTAGAGGGGGCGGAAATTCACCCCTCCACTTT
TRBJ2-7	-	TRBV28	-	CASSLAGSSYEQYF	TGTGCCAGCAGTTTAGCGGGGTCGTCCTACGAGCAGTACTTC
TRBJ2-3	-	TRBV28	TRBD2	CASSPSGTSGGWGTDTQYF	TGTGCCAGCAGCCCCTCCGGGACTAGCGGGGGCTGGGGTACAGATACGCAGTATTTT
TRBJ1-2	once	TRBV7-6	-	CASSPGRGSYGYTF	TGTGCCAGCAGCCCTGGGCGGGGCTCTTATGGCTACACCTTC
TRBJ1-1	-	TRBV15	TRBD1	CATSRLSNNRGGTEAFF	TGTGCCACCAGCAGACTTTCTAACAACAGGGGTGGCACTGAAGCTTTCTTT
TRBJ1-3	-	TRBV5-1	TRBD1	CASSLEYRGSGNTIYF	TGCGCCAGCAGCTTGGAATACAGGGGAAGTGGAAACACCATATATTTT
TRBJ1-2	-	TRBV6-5	TRBD1	CASSQDRGPIYGYTF	TGTGCCAGCAGTCAAGACAGGGGCCCCATTTATGGCTACACCTTC
TRBJ2-3	-	TRBV10-2	TRBD2	CASSFTSGRPPRRTDTQYF	TGCGCCAGCAGTTTTACTAGCGGGAGGCCCCCCCGGCGCACAGATACGCAGTATTTT
TRBJ1-2	-	TRBV7-8	-	CASSQDRLYGYTF	TGTGCCAGCAGCCAAGACAGACTCTATGGCTACACCTTC
TRBJ1-1	-	TRBV6-5	-	CASSYFPEATESEAFF	TGTGCCAGCAGTTACTTTCCCGAGGCGACAGAGAGTGAAGCTTTCTTT
TRBJ1-1	-	TRBV18	-	CASSPEVKAGTEAFF	TGTGCCAGCTCACCCGAGGTCAAAGCGGGAACTGAAGCTTTCTTT
TRBJ1-1	-	TRBV7-9	TRBD1	CASRTGTGRVTEAFF	TGTGCCAGCAGGACCGGGACAGGGAGGGTCACTGAAGCTTTCTTT
TRBJ1-3	-	TRBV30	-	CAWKYSGNTIYF	TGTGCCTGGAAATACTCTGGAAACACCATATATTTT
TRBJ2-3	-	TRBV7-9	TRBD2	CASSSSGAATDTQYF	TGTGCCAGCAGCTCTAGCGGAGCCGCCACAGATACGCAGTATTTT
TRBJ1-6	-	TRBV15	-	CATGPSGFSLHF	TGTGCCACCGGCCCAAGCGGGTTTTCCCTCCACTTT
TRBJ2-7	-	TRBV28	-	CAWKDSVSYEQYF	TGTGCCTGGAAGGACAGCGTCTCCTACGAGCAGTACTTC
TRBJ2-7	-	TRBV9	-	CASNKGVGYEQYF	TGTGCCAGCAATAAGGGGGTCGGCTACGAGCAGTACTTC
TRBJ2-7	-	TRBV27	TRBD2	CASSSWGLAGSIEQYF	TGTGCCAGCAGTTCCTGGGGACTAGCGGGCTCTATCGAGCAGTACTTC
TRBJ2-7	-	TRBV27	TRBD1	CASSPAPGTGISYEQYF	TGTGCCAGCAGTCCTGCCCCCGGGACAGGGATATCCTACGAGCAGTACTTC
TRBJ1-5	-	TRBV28	-	CASSLSPKWQGYQPQHF	TGTGCCAGCAGTTTATCCCCAAAATGGCAGGGGTATCAGCCCCAGCATTTT
TRBJ2-7	-	TRBV12-5	-	CASGLGFGGLAEYEQYF	TGTGCTAGTGGTTTGGGGTTCGGGGGCCTAGCGGAATACGAGCAGTACTTC
TRBJ2-7	-	TRBV23-1	TRBD1	CARGTGGMDEQYF	TGCGCCAGAGGTACAGGGGGTATGGACGAGCAGTACTTC
TRBJ1-2	-	TRBV2	TRBD1	CASRETGGALGYTF	TGTGCCAGCAGAGAGACAGGGGGCGCCTTGGGCTACACCTTC
TRBJ1-1	once	TRBV7-9	TRBD1	CASSRRGRDTEAFF	TGTGCCAGCAGCCGCAGGGGGCGCGACACTGAAGCTTTCTTT
TRBJ2-7	-	TRBV2	TRBD2	CASSGGTGTSGEQYF	TGTGCCAGCAGTGGGGGGACCGGGACTAGCGGCGAGCAGTACTTC
TRBJ2-7	-	TRBV27	TRBD2	CASGEGGRNEQYF	TGTGCCAGTGGGGAGGGCGGGAGAAACGAGCAGTACTTC
TRBJ2-2	-	TRBV7-2	TRBD1	CASSDRRTGVGTGELFF	TGTGCCAGCAGCGACCGCAGGACAGGGGTTGGGACCGGGGAGCTGTTTTTT
TRBJ2-1	-	TRBV5-6	-	CASTPINLDNEQFF	TGTGCCAGCACCCCCATAAACTTGGACAATGAGCAGTTCTTC
TRBJ1-5	-	TRBV19	TRBD1	CASTGTGVWQPQHF	TGTGCCAGTACCGGGACAGGGGTTTGGCAGCCCCAGCATTTT
TRBJ1-5	-	TRBV7-9	TRBD1	CASSLGGTGNQPQHF	TGTGCCAGCAGCTTAGGGGGGACAGGGAATCAGCCCCAGCATTTT
TRBJ2-7	-	TRBV4-3	-	CASSQDTRGYTYEQYF	TGCGCCAGCAGCCAAGACACCAGGGGATATACCTACGAGCAGTACTTC
TRBJ1-2	once	TRBV2	-	CASRTQGWGYTF	TGTGCCAGCAGGACACAGGGCTGGGGCTACACCTTC
TRBJ2-7	-	TRBV6-1	TRBD2	CASRAPAGNYEQYF	TGTGCCAGCAGGGCCCCAGCGGGGAACTACGAGCAGTACTTC
TRBJ2-7	few	TRBV6-4	TRBD2	CASIRAGGYDEQYF	TGTGCCAGCATTAGGGCGGGAGGGTACGACGAGCAGTACTTC
TRBJ2-7	few	TRBV5-1	TRBD1	CASSTDRGPYEQYF	TGCGCCAGCAGCACGGACAGGGGGCCCTACGAGCAGTACTTC
TRBJ1-5	-	TRBV28	-	CASSPPYSNQPQHF	TGTGCCAGCAGTCCCCCGTATAGCAATCAGCCCCAGCATTTT
TRBJ1-4	once	TRBV30	TRBD1	CAWSTGVNEKLFF	TGTGCCTGGAGTACAGGGGTGAATGAAAAACTGTTTTTT
TRBJ2-3	-	TRBV2	-	CASLLERGGVTDTQYF	TGTGCCAGCCTACTCGAACGCGGCGGGGTAACAGATACGCAGTATTTT
TRBJ1-2	-	TRBV5-4	-	CASSLGVGLMANYGYTF	TGTGCCAGCAGCTTGGGCGTGGGACTTATGGCTAACTATGGCTACACCTTC
TRBJ2-7	-	TRBV11-2	-	CASSLGRGEQYF	TGTGCCAGCAGTTTAGGAAGGGGCGAGCAGTACTTC
TRBJ1-3	-	TRBV7-8	-	CASSLSGNTIYF	TGTGCCAGCAGCCTGTCTGGAAACACCATATATTTT
TRBJ2-6	-	TRBV7-9	-	CASSLGVGSGANVLTF	TGTGCCAGCAGCTTAGGAGTCGGCTCTGGGGCCAACGTCCTGACTTTC
TRBJ2-5	-	TRBV7-2	TRBD2	CASSLGTSGETQYF	TGTGCCAGCAGCTTAGGGACTAGCGGAGAGACCCAGTACTTC
TRBJ2-7	-	TRBV7-9	TRBD1	CASSFGQGSSEQYF	TGTGCCAGCAGCTTCGGACAGGGCAGTAGTGAGCAGTACTTC